This TCR beta chain was captured in a study of Graves' ophthalmopathy and Graves' hyperthyroidism (dated by TCRdb to 2017 to 2018). Concerning the study at large: Peripheral blood was collected at initial diagnosis, before any treatment. After sampling, hyperthyroidism patients received methimazole starting at 30 mg daily, and ophthalmopathy patients received high-dose intravenous methylprednisolone. T-cell repertoires of thyroid tissue and blood were compared in a handful of hyperthyroidism patients. An independent validation cohort was composed of 18 to 20 hyperthyroidism patients and approximately 15 patients who later progressed from hyperthyroidism to ophthalmopathy. In total, 120 to 150 blood samples were TCR-sequenced: 43 ophthalmopathy, some 75 hyperthyroidism and some 17 hyperthyroidism-to-ophthalmopathy patients. To tell Graves' ophthalmopathy apart from Graves' hyperthyroidism, and to predict which patients would progress to ophthalmopathy, the study relied on TCR beta repertoire signatures. To explore V-J signatures that distinguish ophthalmopathy from hyperthyroidism, a discovery set of roughly 98 patients was enrolled, made up of 43 with ophthalmopathy and fewer than 60 with stable hyperthyroidism. The 95 to 100 discovery patients were divided at random into training and test sets in a 7:3 ratio. Points the paper makes about the study in general: Among expanded thyroid clonotypes with frequency above 0.001, most also showed up in blood, which suggests that blood repertoires may reflect the thyroid immune response. Sample size was not predetermined statistically, and investigators were not blinded to group allocation. In cross-validation, the 13-signature model distinguished ophthalmopathy from stable hyperthyroidism with around 86% sensitivity and about 81% specificity, while in the test set the corresponding values were about 80% and 75%. In validation, the model predicted ophthalmopathy progression with over 60% sensitivity and about 77% specificity; about a dozen predicted patients were CT-confirmed with GO in a median of around 6 months.

V loses 5 bases at its end and J loses 3 bases; junction bases beyond the gene matches: 6. The germline V gene specifies MNHNS as CDR1 and SASEGT as CDR2. The CDR3 contains 14 residues, cysteine and phenylalanine counted. The retained sequence is limited to the CDR3, 42 bases, with the frame set at the first base. Ophthalmopathy patients had moderately to severely active disease, Clinical Activity Score of at least 3, NOSPECS grade of at least 4, and disease duration under 3 months. Patients were excluded if they had other autoimmune diseases, uncontrolled infections, pregnancy or lactation. Diagnosis was based on clinical symptoms, serum thyroxine, TRAb, thyroid ultrasound and orbital computed tomography. Using Ficoll-Paque density gradient centrifugation, PBMCs were isolated from about 9.2 ml of fresh peripheral blood. Total RNA was extracted with Trizol reagent and quality-checked on an Agilent 2100 Bioanalyzer.

TCR beta CDR3 regions were amplified from RNA transcripts for repertoire sequencing. HTBI primers and the Qiagen OneStep RT-PCR kit were used in a first-round RT-PCR, which was followed by a second-round multiplex PCR, size selection and purification. Libraries were sequenced on an Illumina HiSeq2000 using paired-end 100 bp reads. Per the original workflow: SOAPnuke was used to process the reads, throwing out any read that had adapters, had uncalled bases, had a mean Phred below 15, or lacked an exact constant-primer or identifier match. COPE v1.2.5 was used to merge high-quality paired reads. Clonotypes were defined as unique nucleotide sequences and were aligned to IMGT TRB V, D and J references using MiTCR v1.1. Analysis was restricted to V-J combinations with a frequency above 0.0001, which covered roughly 99% of repertoires. For each V-J combination, a TCR clonal expansion and chaos score was defined as the ratio of F50 clonal expansion to chaos observed in the TCRdist matrix. Welch's t-statistics and random forest were used to narrow the features down to 10 to 15 V-J combinations, which were then fed into a naive Bayes classifier. The similarity between thyroid and blood repertoires was quantified using the Morisita-Horn index. TCRdb reworked the public reads: Q25 trimming with fastp, MiXCR clone assembly, productive beta chains retained. Entries that share a CDR3 protein sequence are merged under the most common genes and DNA. TCRdb's processing, not the authors' own work, is the source of the V and J calls. The sample profile shows about 400,000 distinct CDR3 sequences; 18% of them were found once. Around 1.4% of the sample is held by the ten biggest clonotypes.

This clonotype was counted many times. No antigen is known for it. Per-base qualities were not stored, and no clone one base away is much larger. Sequences were obtained from peripheral blood. The sequence was collected from a woman aged 18-30 years with Graves' ophthalmopathy. Donor details come from another sample of the same person, matched by shared clones. The chain was built from TRBV6-1 and TRBJ1-2; TRBD1 matches 7 bases in the middle. In nucleotide form, the sequence is TGTGCCAGCAGTCGGCGACAGGGATACTATGGCTACACCTTC. Its translation reads: CASSRRQGYYGYTF.